Included here is one T cell receptor beta chain sequence, with context. The authors prepared the TCRbeta library with unique molecular identifiers. MiXCR, applied by TCRdb to the PCR reads, yields one record per CDR3 protein. The table records around 410,000 distinct CDR3 sequences, approximately 10% of them present only once. The data were obtained in a study of T-cell reconstitution after alpha-beta-depleted transplantation in children. Looked up from germline, CDR1 is KGHSH and CDR2 is LQKENI. V gave up 5 bases and J gave up 4 bases, with 5 bases separating them. The CDR3 runs 11 residues. The material sequenced was PBMCs from the stem cell graft donor, taken from the stem cell graft. This TCR derives from a human donor who donated a stem cell graft to a child with acute myeloid leukemia. This chain joins TRBV18 and TRBJ2-5, with no clear D. CDR3 region: CASSELETQYF. CDR3 coding DNA: TGTGCCAGCTCAGAATTAGAGACCCAGTACTTC. Supplemented by reference TRBV18 and TRBJ2-5, the full variable domain reads NAGVMQNPRHLVRRRGQEARLRCSPMKGHSHVYWYRQLPEEGLKFMVYLQKENIIDESGMPKERFSAEFPKEGPSILRIQQVVRGDSAAYFCASSELETQYFGPGTRLLVL.